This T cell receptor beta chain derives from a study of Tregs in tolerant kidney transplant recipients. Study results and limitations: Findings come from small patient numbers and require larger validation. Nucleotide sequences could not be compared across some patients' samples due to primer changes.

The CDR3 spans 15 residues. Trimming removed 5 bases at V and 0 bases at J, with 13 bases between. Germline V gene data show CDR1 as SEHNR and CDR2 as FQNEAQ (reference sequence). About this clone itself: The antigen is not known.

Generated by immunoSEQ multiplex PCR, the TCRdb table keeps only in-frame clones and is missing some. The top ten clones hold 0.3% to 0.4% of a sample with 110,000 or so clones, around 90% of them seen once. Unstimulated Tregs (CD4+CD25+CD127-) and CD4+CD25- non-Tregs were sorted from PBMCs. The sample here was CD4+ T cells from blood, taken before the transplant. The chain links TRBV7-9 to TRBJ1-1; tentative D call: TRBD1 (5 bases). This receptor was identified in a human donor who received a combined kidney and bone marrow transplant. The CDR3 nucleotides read TGTGCCAGCAGCCCCCGGGGACTCATGAACACTGAAGCTTTCTTT. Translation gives CASSPRGLMNTEAFF.